Listed below are T cell receptor beta chains from one sample, sequenced in a study of Ad26.COV2.S vaccination and SARS-CoV-2 variants. The protocol was immunoSEQ multiplex PCR, while the TCRdb copy is restricted to in-frame clones and leaves out a portion. The data hold under 550,000 clones, with roughly 90% observed a single time. The sample consisted of peripheral blood, taken in a trial of Ad26.COV2.S vaccine versus placebo. All receptors derive from a person between 18 and 59 years old who received the Ad26.COV2.S COVID-19 vaccine or a placebo. Both conserved end residues are part of each CDR3. Each record gives: D gene, V gene, clone size, J gene, CDR3 protein, CDR3 DNA. A D gene is named only where the DNA matches it firmly. Clone size is shown for a subset of rows, as once, few, many or a class of expanded clone.

-	TRBV5-1	-	TRBJ2-1	CASSLGRRPDYNEQFF	TGCGCCAGCAGCTTGGGTCGCCGCCCGGATTACAATGAGCAGTTCTTC
-	TRBV4-1	-	TRBJ1-2	CASSQGQAGRGYTF	TGCGCCAGCAGCCAAGGACAGGCCGGACGGGGCTACACCTTC
-	TRBV6-5	-	TRBJ1-3	CASSSPDSGNTIYF	TGTGCCAGCAGTTCCCCCGACTCTGGAAACACCATATATTTT
TRBD2	TRBV5-4	-	TRBJ2-1	CASSLTRGLVFNEQFF	TGTGCCAGCAGCTTAACCCGGGGACTAGTTTTCAATGAGCAGTTCTTC
-	TRBV28	-	TRBJ1-5	CASSLLPGDSNQPQHF	TGTGCCAGCAGTCTCTTGCCCGGGGATAGCAATCAGCCCCAGCATTTT
-	TRBV7-3	-	TRBJ2-1	CASSPSRHEQFF	TGTGCCAGCAGCCCCAGCCGTCATGAGCAGTTCTTC
-	TRBV14	once	TRBJ2-5	CASSQVYERRREVQETQYF	TGTGCCAGCAGCCAAGTTTACGAGCGTCGCAGGGAGGTCCAAGAGACCCAGTACTTC
-	TRBV4-2	few	TRBJ1-5	CASSQVAYPSNQPQHF	TGTGCCAGCAGCCAAGTGGCATATCCTAGCAATCAGCCCCAGCATTTT
-	TRBV12-3/TRBV12-4	-	TRBJ1-2	CASSLVGVYGYTF	TGTGCCAGCAGTTTAGTTGGGGTCTATGGCTACACCTTC
TRBD1	TRBV5-1	-	TRBJ2-7	CASSSMDREGEQYF	TGCGCCAGCAGCTCGATGGACAGGGAAGGGGAGCAGTACTTC
-	TRBV11-2	-	TRBJ2-1	CASSLTDYNEQFF	TGTGCCAGCAGCTTAACCGATTACAATGAGCAGTTCTTC
-	TRBV7-8	-	TRBJ1-5	CASSFPYSNQPQHF	TGTGCCAGCAGCTTCCCATATAGCAATCAGCCCCAGCATTTT
-	TRBV10-1	-	TRBJ1-1	CASSSSNTEAFF	-
TRBD1	TRBV19	-	TRBJ1-4	CASIQTGGSEKLFF	TGTGCCAGCATTCAGACAGGGGGCTCTGAAAAACTGTTTTTT
TRBD1	TRBV6-2/TRBV6-3	-	TRBJ2-7	CASSYPNRGNDEQYF	TGTGCCAGCAGTTACCCCAACAGGGGGAACGACGAGCAGTACTTC
TRBD1	TRBV7-2	-	TRBJ1-6	CASSLTGQTSPLHF	TGTGCCAGCAGTTTGACAGGGCAGACTTCACCCCTCCACTTT
TRBD2	TRBV7-3	-	TRBJ2-5	CASSLTAGGFQETQYF	TGTGCCAGCAGCTTAACCGCGGGGGGTTTCCAAGAGACCCAGTACTTC
-	TRBV27	-	TRBJ2-3	CASTLPPDSTDTQYF	TGTGCCAGCACCTTGCCCCCCGATAGCACAGATACGCAGTATTTT
-	TRBV3-1/TRBV3-2	few	TRBJ2-7	CASSQGPTGQSSYEQYF	TGTGCCAGCAGCCAAGGTCCCACAGGACAGAGCTCCTACGAGCAGTACTTC
-	TRBV6-5	-	TRBJ2-2	CASSYRRGRVGELFF	TGTGCCAGCAGTTACAGGAGGGGGCGAGTCGGGGAGCTGTTTTTT
-	TRBV28	-	TRBJ2-7	CASSFGDNSYEQYF	TGTGCCAGCAGTTTCGGGGACAACTCCTACGAGCAGTACTTC
-	TRBV5-4	once	TRBJ2-7	CASSFPGEGSYEQYF	TGTGCCAGCAGCTTCCCAGGGGAAGGCTCCTACGAGCAGTACTTC
-	TRBV7-2	-	TRBJ2-1	CASTQGRLNEQFF	TGTGCCAGCACCCAGGGACGACTTAATGAGCAGTTCTTC
-	TRBV7-2	few	TRBJ1-1	CASSLANSLNTEAFF	TGTGCCAGCAGCTTAGCTAACAGTCTGAACACTGAAGCTTTCTTT
TRBD1	TRBV27	once	TRBJ1-1	CASSLQGATEAFF	TGTGCCAGCAGTTTACAGGGGGCAACTGAAGCTTTCTTT
-	TRBV6-1	-	TRBJ1-5	CASSERGRAQHF	TGTGCCAGCAGTGAAAGGGGGAGGGCCCAGCATTTT
-	TRBV6-2/TRBV6-3	-	TRBJ1-2	CASSDRGRHGYTF	TGTGCCAGCAGTGATCGGGGACGGCACGGCTACACCTTC
-	TRBV2	-	TRBJ1-4	CASSESWTGVSEKLFF	TGTGCCAGCAGTGAATCCTGGACGGGGGTCAGCGAAAAACTGTTTTTT
-	TRBV6-5	-	TRBJ2-5	CASSYRGGRETQYF	TGTGCCAGCAGTTACAGGGGGGGCCGGGAGACCCAGTACTTC
-	TRBV30	-	TRBJ2-3	CAWSQGRTDTQYF	TGTGCCTGGAGTCAGGGGCGAACGGATACGCAGTATTTT
-	TRBV7-3	-	TRBJ2-1	CASSLGSGGRTYNEQFF	TGTGCCAGCAGCTTAGGGTCCGGGGGACGGACATACAATGAGCAGTTCTTC
-	TRBV4-3	-	TRBJ2-7	CASSQGLGSYEQYF	TGCGCCAGCAGCCAAGGGCTGGGTTCCTACGAGCAGTACTTC
TRBD2	TRBV28	once	TRBJ2-1	CASSLSLGLALNEQFF	TGTGCCAGCAGTTTATCCCTTGGACTAGCGCTCAATGAGCAGTTCTTC
TRBD1	TRBV5-5	-	TRBJ2-7	CASSAGTGAYEQYF	TGTGCCAGCAGCGCCGGGACAGGAGCCTACGAGCAGTACTTC
-	TRBV7-8	-	TRBJ2-3	CASSLSGALLNTQYF	TGTGCCAGCAGCCTTTCGGGGGCCCTCTTGAATACGCAGTATTTT
-	TRBV18	-	TRBJ1-1	CASKSSPGRTEAFF	TGTGCCAGTAAATCGTCCCCAGGGAGGACTGAAGCTTTCTTT
-	TRBV12-3/TRBV12-4	-	TRBJ2-7	CASSYRDEQYF	TGTGCCAGCAGTTACAGGGACGAGCAGTACTTC
-	TRBV2	-	TRBJ2-2	CASSRIAGELFF	TGTGCCAGCAGTCGGATAGCCGGGGAGCTGTTTTTT
-	TRBV21-1	-	TRBJ1-5	CASSKGDRGHNQPQHF	TGTGCCAGCAGCAAAGGTGACAGGGGGCATAATCAGCCCCAGCATTTT
-	TRBV2	once	TRBJ2-5	CASSRTTGTGETQYF	TGTGCCAGCAGTCGGACCACCGGGACCGGGGAGACCCAGTACTTC
-	TRBV7-9	once	TRBJ1-2	CASSLGGNYGYTF	TGTGCCAGCAGCTTGGGGGGCAACTATGGCTACACCTTC
-	TRBV5-1	-	TRBJ2-7	CASSGGPSYEQYF	TGCGCCAGCAGCGGCGGACCGTCCTACGAGCAGTACTTC